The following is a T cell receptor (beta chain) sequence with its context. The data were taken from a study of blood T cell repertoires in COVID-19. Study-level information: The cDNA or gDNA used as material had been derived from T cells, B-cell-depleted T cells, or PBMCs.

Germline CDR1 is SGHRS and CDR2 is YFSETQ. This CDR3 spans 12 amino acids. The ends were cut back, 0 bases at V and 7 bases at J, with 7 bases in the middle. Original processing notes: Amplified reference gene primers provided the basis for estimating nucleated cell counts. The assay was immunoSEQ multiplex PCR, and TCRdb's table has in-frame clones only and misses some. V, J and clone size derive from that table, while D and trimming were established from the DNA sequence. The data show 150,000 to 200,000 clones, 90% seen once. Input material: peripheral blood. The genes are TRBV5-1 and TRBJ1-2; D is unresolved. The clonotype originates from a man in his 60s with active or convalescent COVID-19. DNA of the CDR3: TGCGCCAGCAGCTTGGCCAATGTTGGCTACACCTTC. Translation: CASSLANVGYTF.